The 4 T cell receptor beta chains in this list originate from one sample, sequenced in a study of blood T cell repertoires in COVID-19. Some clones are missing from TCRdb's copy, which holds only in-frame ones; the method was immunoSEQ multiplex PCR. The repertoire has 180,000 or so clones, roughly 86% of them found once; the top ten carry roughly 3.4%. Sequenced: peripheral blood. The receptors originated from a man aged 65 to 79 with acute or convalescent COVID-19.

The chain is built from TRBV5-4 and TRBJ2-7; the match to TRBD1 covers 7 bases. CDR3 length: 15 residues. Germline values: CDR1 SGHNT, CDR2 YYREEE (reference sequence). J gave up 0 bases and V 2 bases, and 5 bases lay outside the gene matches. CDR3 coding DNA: TGTGCCAGCAGCTTCCCGGGACAGAGCTCCTACGAGCAGTACTTC. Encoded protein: CASSFPGQSSYEQYF.

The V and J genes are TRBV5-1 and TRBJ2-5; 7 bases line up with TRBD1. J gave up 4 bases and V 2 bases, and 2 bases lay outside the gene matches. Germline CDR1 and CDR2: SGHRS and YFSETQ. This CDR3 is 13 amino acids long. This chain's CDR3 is CASSFYRGETQYF. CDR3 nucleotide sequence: TGCGCCAGCAGCTTTTACAGGGGAGAGACCCAGTACTTC. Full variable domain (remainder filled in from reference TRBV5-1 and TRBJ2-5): KAGVTQTPRYLIKTRGQQVTLSCSPISGHRSVSWYQQTPGQGLQFLFEYFSETQRNKGNFPGRFSGRQFSNSRSEMNVSTLELGDSALYLCASSFYRGETQYFGPGTRLLVL.

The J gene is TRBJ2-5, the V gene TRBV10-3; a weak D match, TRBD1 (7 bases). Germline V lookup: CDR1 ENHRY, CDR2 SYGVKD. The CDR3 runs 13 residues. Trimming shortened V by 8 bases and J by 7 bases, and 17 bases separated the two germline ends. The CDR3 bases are TGTGCCATCGGAGGGCGCCCAGGGGGGACCCAGTACTTC. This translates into CAIGGRPGGTQYF.

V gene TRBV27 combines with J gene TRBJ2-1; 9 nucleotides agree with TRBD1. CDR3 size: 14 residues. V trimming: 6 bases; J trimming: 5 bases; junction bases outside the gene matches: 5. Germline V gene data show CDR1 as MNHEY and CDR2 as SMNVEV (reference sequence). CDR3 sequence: CASRRDRDNNEQFF. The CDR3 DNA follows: TGTGCCAGCAGACGGGACAGGGACAACAATGAGCAGTTCTTC.